This passage covers 4 T cell receptor beta chains from one sample sequenced in a study of shared clonotypes between healthy human individuals. Some clones are missing from TCRdb's copy, which holds only in-frame ones; the method was immunoSEQ multiplex PCR. The repertoire holds around 2.1 million clones, with about 94% as singletons. Input material: naive CD4+ T cells sorted from blood. The subset here: CD45RA+ positively selected. The origin of the receptors is a man aged 18 to 30 in good health.

The chain has TRBV19 and TRBJ1-2, with a possible D match to TRBD1 (6 bases). The CDR3 loop spans 15 amino acids. V lost 3 bases and J 2 bases, leaving 13 bases between the germline ends. Germline-derived CDR1 and CDR2 are LNHDA and SQIVND (reference sequence). This CDR3 reads CASSIRTAQNYGYTF. CDR3 sequence (DNA): TGTGCCAGTAGTATTCGGACAGCCCAAAACTATGGCTACACCTTC.

In DNA, the CDR3 is TGTGCCAGCAGCCAAGTTATACGGGAACCCTACGAGCAGTACTTC. Translating gives CASSQVIREPYEQYF. This sequence joins TRBV4-2 and TRBJ2-7; tentatively, D is TRBD2 (5 bases). Trimming removed 1 base from V and 2 bases from J, with 12 bases in between. Germline V lookup: CDR1 LGHNA, CDR2 YNFKEQ. The CDR3 has 15 amino acids.

The genes are TRBV6-1 and TRBJ2-7, with D perhaps TRBD1 (7 bases). This CDR3 is 13 amino acids long. Germline V CDR1 and CDR2: MNHNS, SASEGT. Deletions cut 6 bases from V and 3 bases from J, with 12 bases between. For the CDR3, the DNA is TGTGCCAGCAGCAGACAGGGACTCTACGAGCAGTACTTC. It codes for CASSRQGLYEQYF.

The rearrangement uses TRBV6-5 and TRBJ1-2, with D perhaps matching TRBD1 (5 bases). Germline V gene sequence: CDR1 MNHEY, CDR2 SVGAGI. V lost 7 bases, J lost 7 bases, and 16 bases lay in between. CDR3 size: 13 residues. CDR3 in DNA: TGTGCCAGCAAACGAGGGAGACAGAGTGGCTACACCTTC. Its translation is CASKRGRQSGYTF.